These 26 T cell receptor beta chains were all obtained from the same sample, sequenced in a study of blood T cell repertoires in COVID-19. The method was immunoSEQ multiplex PCR; TCRdb's version includes in-frame clones alone and lacks a portion of them. The sample carries about 220,000 clones, 82% recorded once. Sequencing was carried out using PBMCs or T cells enriched from blood (not recorded which). The receptors were gathered from an older woman who had recovered from COVID-19.

The V and J genes are TRBV5-4 and TRBJ2-5; 10 bases line up with TRBD2. From germline, CDR1 is SGHNT and CDR2 YYREEE (reference sequence). Losses at the gene ends were 4 bases for V and 4 bases for J; bases not matched to a gene: 13. CDR3 length: 17 residues. The CDR3: CASSRRNSGGPGETQYF. The CDR3 DNA follows: TGTGCCAGCAGCCGGCGGAATAGCGGGGGGCCGGGAGAGACCCAGTACTTC.

The rearrangement joins TRBV12-3 or TRBV12-4 to TRBJ1-2; tentative D call: TRBD1 (5 bases). Trimming pared 2 bases from V and 1 base from J, leaving 5 bases between. The CDR3 spans 13 residues. The CDR3 nucleotides are TGTGCCAGCAGTTTAAGGGGTAACTATGGCTACACCTTC. It yields the protein CASSLRGNYGYTF.

J is TRBJ1-4 and V is TRBV5-4, with unresolved D. Trimming took 5 bases from V and 7 from J, leaving 15 bases between them. Germline V CDR1 and CDR2: SGHNT, YYREEE (reference sequence). There are 14 residues in the CDR3. CDR3 DNA sequence: TGTGCCAGCAGTTCTGGGGAGGTGGGTGAAAAACTGTTTTTT. It specifies CASSSGEVGEKLFF. The complete variable domain, with remaining parts taken from reference TRBV5-4 and TRBJ1-4, reads ETGVTQSPTHLIKTRGQQVTLRCSSQSGHNTVSWYQQALGQGPQFIFQYYREEENGRGNFPPRFSGLQFPNYSSELNVNALELDDSALYLCASSSGEVGEKLFFGSGTQLSVL.

This chain uses TRBV5-4 with TRBJ2-2; no clear D gene. The CDR3 has 13 residues. From germline, CDR1 is SGHNT and CDR2 YYREEE (reference sequence). V dropped 2 bases and J dropped 7 bases, with 9 bases sitting between them. The CDR3 DNA follows: TGTGCCAGCAGCTTCCTAACGGGCGGGGAGCTGTTTTTT. Protein product: CASSFLTGGELFF.

V gene TRBV5-1 combines with J gene TRBJ1-5, with TRBD1 identical over 10 bases. The CDR3 has 15 amino acids. In germline, CDR1 is SGHRS, CDR2 YFSETQ. V trimming: 2 bases; J trimming: 5 bases; junction bases outside the gene matches: 4. The CDR3 DNA follows: TGCGCCAGCAGCTTATCGGGGACAGGGGATCAGCCCCAGCATTTT. It yields the protein CASSLSGTGDQPQHF.

This chain links TRBV5-6 with TRBJ2-1; TRBD1 agrees at 11 bases. V lost 4 bases and J lost 8; bases outside the gene matches: 11. Per germline, CDR1 SGHDT and CDR2 YYEEEE. The CDR3 extends over 16 amino acids. The CDR3 DNA sequence: TGTGCCAGCAGCCCGACCGGGACAGGGGGGTGGGATGAGCAGTTCTTC. This encodes CASSPTGTGGWDEQFF.

This clone was seen a single time. This chain joins TRBV18 and TRBJ2-7, with D possibly matching TRBD1 (6 bases). Germline V gives CDR1 KGHSH, CDR2 LQKENI. This CDR3 contains 14 residues. V lost 3 bases to trimming and J lost 0 bases, with 9 bases between them. The CDR3 region is CASSPQGHSYEQYF. CDR3 DNA sequence: TGTGCCAGCTCACCTCAGGGGCACTCCTACGAGCAGTACTTC.

J is TRBJ2-5 and V is TRBV29-1; maybe TRBD1 (6 bases). V dropped 7 bases and J dropped 5 bases, with 14 bases sitting between them. Per the germline V gene, CDR1 is SQVTM and CDR2 is ANQGSEA. The CDR3 sequence is 12 residues long. The chain's CDR3 is CSGFNRDETQYF. The CDR3 nucleotides are TGCAGCGGCTTCAACAGGGACGAGACCCAGTACTTC.

There are a few counts of this clone. This chain uses TRBV6-5 with TRBJ1-2; 9 bases align to TRBD1. From germline, CDR1 is MNHEY and CDR2 SVGAGI. This CDR3 contains 14 residues. V was pared by 2 bases and J by 6 bases, with 4 bases of the junction left unmatched. CDR3 nucleotide sequence: TGTGCCAGCAGTTACAGGAGGACAGGGGATGGCTACACCTTC. This gives the protein CASSYRRTGDGYTF.

V gene TRBV19 combines with J gene TRBJ2-7; maybe TRBD1 (6 bases). V was shortened by 5 bases and J by 2 bases, with 13 bases between the two germline ends. Per the germline V gene, CDR1 is LNHDA and CDR2 is SQIVND (reference sequence). This CDR3 contains 14 residues. The CDR3 here is CASSQRGMPYEQYF. In DNA, the CDR3 is TGTGCCAGTAGTCAAAGGGGGATGCCCTACGAGCAGTACTTC.

The rearrangement links TRBV11-3 to TRBJ1-6, with D tentatively TRBD1 (5 bases). Deletions cut 2 bases from V and 5 bases from J, with 25 bases between. Germline V gene lookup returns CDR1 SGHNT and CDR2 YENEEA. The CDR3 runs 20 residues. DNA for the CDR3: TGTGCCAGCAGCTTACAGGGTCCCAAGAACCCCCTACTAAATAATTCACCCCTCCACTTT. Protein sequence: CASSLQGPKNPLLNNSPLHF. Together with reference TRBV11-3 and TRBJ1-6, the CDR3 gives the full variable domain: EAGVVQSPRYKIIEKKQPVAFWCNPISGHNTLYWYLQNLGQGPELLIRYENEEAVDDSQLPKDRFSAERLKGVDSTLKIQPAELGDSAVYLCASSLQGPKNPLLNNSPLHFGNGTRLTVT.

V is TRBV3-1 (or the pseudogene TRBV3-2) and J is TRBJ1-6, with 9 bases fitting TRBD1. The CDR3 extends over 16 amino acids. CDR1 is LGHDT, CDR2 YNNKEL, per germline (reference sequence). Germline trimming cut 4 bases from V and 9 bases from J; bases unmatched to any gene: 10. In DNA form, the CDR3 reads TGTGCCAGCAGCCCCGGGACAGGGTATGAGATTTCACCCCTCCACTTT. This sequence encodes CASSPGTGYEISPLHF.

In this sample, this clone turned up many times. The same CDR3 is also encoded by other DNA sequences in this sample. The rearrangement joins TRBV5-4 to TRBJ2-2; 14 bases map to TRBD2. This CDR3 has 17 residues. V trimming: 5 bases; J trimming: 2 bases; junction bases outside the gene matches: 5. CDR1 and CDR2 from the germline V gene are SGHNT and YYREEE (reference sequence). The CDR3 bases are TGTGCCAGCAGGAATGGACTAGCGGGAGGAAACACCGGGGAGCTGTTTTTT. As protein: CASRNGLAGGNTGELFF. Variable domain in full (rest from reference TRBV5-4 and TRBJ2-2): ETGVTQSPTHLIKTRGQQVTLRCSSQSGHNTVSWYQQALGQGPQFIFQYYREEENGRGNFPPRFSGLQFPNYSSELNVNALELDDSALYLCASRNGLAGGNTGELFFGEGSRLTVL.

The chain links TRBV24-1 to TRBJ2-1; the D is unclear. The germline gives CDR1 KGHDR, CDR2 SFDVKD. This CDR3 has 15 residues. V shed 3 bases and J shed 6 bases, with 14 bases lying between them. This CDR3 is CATSDINRPGNEQFF. CDR3 bases: TGTGCCACCAGTGATATAAATAGACCGGGCAATGAGCAGTTCTTC.

The chain links TRBV30 to TRBJ2-1; TRBD2 matches at 7 bases. The CDR3 is 13 amino acids. Trimming took 1 base from V and 4 from J; bases not matched to a gene: 1. In germline, CDR1 is GTSNPN, CDR2 SVGIG (reference sequence). CDR3 DNA: TGTGCCTGGAGTGAGGGACTATACAATGAGCAGTTCTTC. It translates to CAWSEGLYNEQFF.

The chain employs TRBV6-4 and TRBJ1-5; a weak D match, TRBD1 (5 bases). Germline V gives CDR1 MRHNA, CDR2 SNTAGT. V lost 2 bases and J lost 1, with 15 bases in between. This CDR3 has 17 residues. The CDR3 DNA is TGTGCCAGCAGTGACAAAAGAGACAGATACAGCAATCAGCCCCAGCATTTT. It is translated as CASSDKRDRYSNQPQHF.

In its sample, this clone was seen a few times. This chain links TRBV24-1 with TRBJ1-6; 7 bases agree with TRBD1. The CDR3 totals 15 residues. J gave up 8 bases and V 3 bases, and 6 bases lay outside the gene matches. In germline, CDR1 is KGHDR, CDR2 SFDVKD. For the CDR3, the DNA is TGTGCCACCAGTGATGGGACAGCAGCATATTCACCCCTCCACTTT. Protein product: CATSDGTAAYSPLHF.

This clone appeared once. The chain is built from TRBV20-1 and TRBJ2-7; TRBD2 matches at 8 bases. Germline V gene sequence: CDR1 DFQATT, CDR2 SNEGSKA (reference sequence). V lost 8 bases to trimming and J lost 9 bases; unmatched junction nucleotides: 9. CDR3 length: 11 residues. The CDR3 here is CSYAGGPGQYF. Here the CDR3 DNA reads TGCAGTTACGCGGGGGGCCCTGGGCAGTACTTC.

The chain links TRBV12-3 or TRBV12-4 to TRBJ1-1; 7 bases line up with TRBD1. The CDR3 sequence is 13 residues long. The V and J ends lost 6 bases and 5 bases, in that order; junction bases with no gene match: 6. The DNA for the CDR3 is TGTGCCAGCAGCCCGACAGGGTATACTGAAGCTTTCTTT. Its protein product is CASSPTGYTEAFF.

CDR3 loop: CASSEGTGSNQPQHF. The CDR3 DNA is TGTGCCAGCAGTGAAGGGACAGGTTCCAATCAGCCCCAGCATTTT. The V call is TRBV2, the J call TRBJ1-5; 7 bases are shared with TRBD1. Germline-derived CDR1 and CDR2 are SNHLY and FYNNEI. This CDR3 is built from 15 residues. The V segment lost 1 base and the J segment 3 bases; nucleotides outside the gene matches: 3.

This chain connects TRBV19 to TRBJ2-1; 8 nucleotides agree with TRBD2. J gave up 7 bases and V 7 bases, and 12 bases lay outside the gene matches. Germline lookup yields CDR1 LNHDA and CDR2 SQIVND (reference sequence). This CDR3 spans 15 amino acids. The CDR3 sequence: CASTSRVAGRNEQFF. CDR3 nucleotide sequence: TGTGCCAGTACCTCTCGGGTAGCGGGAAGGAATGAGCAGTTCTTC.

The chain is built from TRBV11-2 and TRBJ2-5, with 8 nucleotides matching TRBD1. The V gene's germline CDR1 is SGHAT and CDR2 FQNNGV. V lost 2 bases, J lost 5 bases, and 4 bases stayed unmatched. CDR3 size: 14 residues. The CDR3 loop is CASSLQGAQETQYF. In DNA form, the CDR3 reads TGTGCCAGCAGCTTACAGGGGGCTCAGGAGACCCAGTACTTC.

This chain connects TRBV11-1 to TRBJ2-3; possible D gene TRBD2, 6 bases. Germline V gene lookup returns CDR1 SGHAT and CDR2 FQDESV (reference sequence). Trimming cost V 1 base and J 14 bases, with 19 bases left between them. The CDR3 is made up of 14 amino acids. CDR3 in amino acids: CASSLGWEARRLYF. CDR3 coding DNA: TGTGCCAGCAGCTTAGGCTGGGAGGCCCGCAGACTGTATTTT.

The rearrangement uses TRBV28 and TRBJ2-7; 9 bases line up with TRBD2. Trimming cost V 1 base and J 3 bases; bases outside gene matches: 10. The CDR3 has 17 residues. CDR1 and CDR2 from the germline V gene are MDHEN and SYDVKM. CDR3 region: CASSLLGSGGLHYEQYF. In DNA, the CDR3 is TGTGCCAGCAGTTTATTGGGTAGCGGGGGATTACACTACGAGCAGTACTTC.

This chain connects TRBV5-8 to TRBJ2-7; 10 positions agree with TRBD1. Losses at the gene ends were 6 bases for V and 3 bases for J; bases not matched to a gene: 12. Per germline, CDR1 SGHTS and CDR2 YDEGEE. The CDR3 spans 16 residues. The CDR3 sequence: CASTDHHRTGGYEQYF. CDR3 in DNA: TGTGCCAGCACCGACCACCATCGGACAGGGGGCTACGAGCAGTACTTC.

The CDR3 DNA reads TGTGCCAGCAGCCCGGGGGGAGTCACGGATGAAAAACTGTTTTTT. It yields the protein CASSPGGVTDEKLFF. V gene TRBV5-4 combines with J gene TRBJ1-4; weak D call: TRBD1 (5 bases). V was shortened by 4 bases and J by 6 bases, with 16 bases between the two germline ends. This CDR3 region has 15 residues. Germline CDR1 reads SGHNT; CDR2 reads YYREEE (reference sequence).